This T cell receptor beta chain was identified in a study of blood T cell repertoires in COVID-19. The wider study: Samples representing acute and convalescent COVID-19 were sourced from the United States, Italy and Spain.

Allocation to cohorts depended on clinical history reported by the participants. Original handling: Amplified reference gene primers provided the basis for estimating nucleated cell counts. Profiled with immunoSEQ multiplex PCR; TCRdb holds only in-frame clones, not every one. D and trimming come from the DNA, and the V and J calls and clone size come from that table. The repertoire holds 260,000 or so clones, with 85% as singletons. The CDR3 spans 15 residues. Germline trimming cut 0 bases from V and 3 bases from J; bases unmatched to any gene: 4. Germline CDR1 SGHTS, CDR2 YDEGEE. Specimen: PBMCs or T cells enriched from blood (not recorded which). This sequence joins TRBV5-8 and TRBJ2-3; 7 bases line up with TRBD1. This TCR was recovered from a woman aged 45-65 years who had recovered from COVID-19. CDR3 loop: CASSLDRGGTDTQYF. The DNA of the CDR3 is TGTGCCAGCAGCTTGGACAGGGGTGGGACAGATACGCAGTATTTT.